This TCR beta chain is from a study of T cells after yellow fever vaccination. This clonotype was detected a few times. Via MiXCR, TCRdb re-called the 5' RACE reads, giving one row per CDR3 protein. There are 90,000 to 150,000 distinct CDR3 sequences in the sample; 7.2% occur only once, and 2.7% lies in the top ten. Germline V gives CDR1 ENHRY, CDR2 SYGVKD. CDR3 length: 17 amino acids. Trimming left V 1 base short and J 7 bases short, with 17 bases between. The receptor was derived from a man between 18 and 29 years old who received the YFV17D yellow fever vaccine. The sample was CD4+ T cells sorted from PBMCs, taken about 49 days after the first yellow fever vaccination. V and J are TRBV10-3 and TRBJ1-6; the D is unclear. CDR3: CAISEFRTPALNSPLHF. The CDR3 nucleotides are TGTGCCATCAGTGAGTTTAGGACTCCCGCTTTGAATTCACCCCTCCACTTT.